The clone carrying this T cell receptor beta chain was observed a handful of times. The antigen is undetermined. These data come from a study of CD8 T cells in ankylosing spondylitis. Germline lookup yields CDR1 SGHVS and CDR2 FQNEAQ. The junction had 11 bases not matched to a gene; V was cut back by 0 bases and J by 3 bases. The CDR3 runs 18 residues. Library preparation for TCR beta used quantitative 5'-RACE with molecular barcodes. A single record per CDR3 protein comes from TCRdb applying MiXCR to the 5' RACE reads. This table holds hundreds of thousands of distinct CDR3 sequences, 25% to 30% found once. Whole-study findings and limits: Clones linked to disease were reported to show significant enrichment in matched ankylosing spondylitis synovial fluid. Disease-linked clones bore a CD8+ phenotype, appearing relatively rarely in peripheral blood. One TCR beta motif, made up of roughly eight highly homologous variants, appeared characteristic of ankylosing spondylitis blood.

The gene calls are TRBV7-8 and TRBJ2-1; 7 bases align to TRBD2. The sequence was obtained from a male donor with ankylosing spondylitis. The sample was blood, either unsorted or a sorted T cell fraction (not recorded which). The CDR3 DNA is TGTGCCAGCAGCTTAGCCCCGTCCGTCGGGAGGATCTACAATGAGCAGTTCTTC. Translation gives CASSLAPSVGRIYNEQFF.